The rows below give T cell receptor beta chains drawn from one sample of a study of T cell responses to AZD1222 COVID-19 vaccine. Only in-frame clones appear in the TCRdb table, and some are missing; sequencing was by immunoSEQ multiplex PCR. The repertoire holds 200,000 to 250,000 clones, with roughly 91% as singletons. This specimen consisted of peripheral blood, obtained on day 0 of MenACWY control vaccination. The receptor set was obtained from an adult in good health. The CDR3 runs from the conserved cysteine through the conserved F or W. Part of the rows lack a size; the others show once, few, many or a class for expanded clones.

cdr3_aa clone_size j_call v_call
CASSPPGQTPEAFF - TRBJ1-1 TRBV5-4
CASSRTGSGNTIYF - TRBJ1-3 TRBV7-2
CASSEYPNSYEQYF - TRBJ2-7 TRBV5-4
CASSRTPGQTSGNTIYF - TRBJ1-3 TRBV3-1/TRBV3-2
CASSPGQEAGYTF - TRBJ1-2 TRBV28
CASSPGQLYYGYTF - TRBJ1-2 TRBV27
CASSLDRLQPQHF - TRBJ1-5 TRBV11-2
CASSLPGLAGFTDTQYF - TRBJ2-3 TRBV2
CASSLDFTPTDTQYF - TRBJ2-3 TRBV5-1
CASSQIFSTGASRHGYTF - TRBJ1-2 TRBV28
CASSADRGWNQPQHF - TRBJ1-5 TRBV3-1/TRBV3-2
CASSYIGANYGYTF - TRBJ1-2 TRBV6-5
CASSRDSRREQYF - TRBJ2-7 TRBV6-2/TRBV6-3
CASSQGGSGNEQFF - TRBJ2-1 TRBV4-2
CASSQEWQPGQGGNTEAFF - TRBJ1-1 TRBV4-1
CASSLRVGRVAFF - TRBJ1-1 TRBV28
CASRRGGEGYEQYF - TRBJ2-7 TRBV6-5
CASPTLGTYQETQYF once TRBJ2-5 TRBV5-8
CASSVQTGNYGYTF - TRBJ1-2 TRBV5-5
CASSLAGEAFF - TRBJ1-1 TRBV7-2
CASSGGALANGYNEQFF - TRBJ2-1 TRBV6-1
CASTHFPGTGNTEAFF - TRBJ1-1 TRBV28
CASSLAFGRRGTDTQYF - TRBJ2-3 TRBV5-1
CASSFVTSTDTQYF once TRBJ2-3 TRBV5-1
CASSLGTGRRMDTEAFF - TRBJ1-1 TRBV7-9
CASSLMMNTEAFF few TRBJ1-1 TRBV6-5
CASSSRDYSYEQYF - TRBJ2-7 TRBV5-4
CASSPQTSGGAGTQYF - TRBJ2-3 TRBV7-2
CASSPTNSNQPQHF - TRBJ1-5 TRBV28
CASSNARGTNQPQHF - TRBJ1-5 TRBV28
CASSLGGSSGANVLTF - TRBJ2-6 TRBV27
CASSPGTANNYGYTF - TRBJ1-2 TRBV19
CASSLGQMNTEAFF - TRBJ1-1 TRBV7-9
CASRHKALSGANVLTF - TRBJ2-6 TRBV19
CASSSRKGVLAEAFF - TRBJ1-1 TRBV7-9
CASSLGRGNNEKLFF - TRBJ1-4 TRBV7-2
CASSLLSQPQHF - TRBJ1-5 TRBV12-3/TRBV12-4
CASSEYRVHGYTF - TRBJ1-2 TRBV2
CASSPDRDLAFF - TRBJ1-1 TRBV18
CASSLGTLDTQYF - TRBJ2-3 TRBV5-1
CAWTRAGGTGNTIYF - TRBJ1-3 TRBV30
CASRGPRNSPLHF - TRBJ1-6 TRBV28
CASSLNTGTGAPLHF - TRBJ1-6 TRBV7-3
CASSLGPTGNEQFF - TRBJ2-1 TRBV7-3
CASSSRTSSGNTIYF - TRBJ1-3 TRBV6-5
CASNQGQDTYGYTF - TRBJ1-2 TRBV6-5
CAISDQGADTQYF - TRBJ2-3 TRBV10-3
CASRSTGRYEQYF - - TRBV6-5
CASSYSLGTANTEAFF - TRBJ1-1 TRBV6-2/TRBV6-3